The clone carrying this T cell receptor (beta chain) is medium-sized (0.01 to 0.1%) by frequency. This sample is drawn from a study of diagnostic markers for celiac disease. Germline V gene data show CDR1 as MNHNY and CDR2 as SVGAGI (reference sequence). The CDR3 is 14 residues long. TCRdb re-called the reads and shows each CDR3 protein once, DNA omitted. The sample totals under 4,000 distinct CDR3 sequences; its top ten clones hold 8% to 10%. The chain has TRBV6-6 and TRBJ2-7. This clonotype originated in a human donor. This table probably holds off-target reads from a library built for another chain. The sample comprised either unsorted cells or a sorted T cell fraction (not recorded which). CDR3 sequence reads: CASSPSDSSYEQYF.